This T cell receptor beta chain is from a study of T-cell reconstitution after alpha-beta-depleted transplantation in children (dated by TCRdb to about 2016). Broadly, across the study: T-cell immune reconstitution after TCRalphabeta/CD19-depleted allogeneic hematopoietic cell transplantation in children was quantitatively tracked in the study by means of TCR repertoire profiling.

Libraries came from PCR. The listed sequencing device is Illumina HiSeq 2500. To normalize quantification of the TCRbeta repertoire, the TCR libraries were built with molecular barcoding that relied on unique molecular identifiers. TCRdb reprocessed the public reads (quality trimming at Q25 with fastp, clone calling with MiXCR) and kept in-frame beta chains. Here each entry gathers all rows of one CDR3 protein and keeps the most common genes and DNA. The sample table holds 200,000 to 250,000 distinct CDR3 sequences, of which 8% to 10% were seen once. The ten top clones hold approximately 6.6% of the sample. The CDR3 numbers 14 residues from cysteine through phenylalanine. Here the CDR3 DNA is all that survives: 42 bases in frame from base 1. V and J lose 0 bases and 8 bases, and a span of 14 bases separates them. The germline V gene (reference sequence) provides CDR1 SGHNT and CDR2 YYREEE. This clonotype occurred a few times. Its target antigen remains unknown. No quality values exist for individual bases; no much larger clone is one base distant.

The chain uses TRBV5-4 and TRBJ1-1, with the D gene too uncertain to name. The TCR comes from a human donor who donated a stem cell graft to a child with acute lymphoblastic leukemia. This sample comprised PBMCs from the stem cell graft donor, obtained from the stem cell graft. CDR3 protein: CASSLGMRDAEAFF. Here is the DNA: TGTGCCAGCAGCTTGGGGATGAGGGATGCCGAAGCTTTCTTT.